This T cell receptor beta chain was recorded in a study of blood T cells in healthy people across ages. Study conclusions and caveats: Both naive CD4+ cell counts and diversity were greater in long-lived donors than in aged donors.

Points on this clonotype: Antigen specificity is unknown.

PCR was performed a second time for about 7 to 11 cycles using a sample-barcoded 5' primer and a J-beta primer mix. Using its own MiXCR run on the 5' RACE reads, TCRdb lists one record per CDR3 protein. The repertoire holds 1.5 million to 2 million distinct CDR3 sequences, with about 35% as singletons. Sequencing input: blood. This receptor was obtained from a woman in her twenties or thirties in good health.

The CDR3 nucleotides are TGTGCCAGCAGCCCGGGCCCAGCAAGGGCATACAATGAGCAGTTCTTC. Translating it yields CASSPGPARAYNEQFF. V gene TRBV7-2 combines with J gene TRBJ2-1; no firm D call. Germline lookup yields CDR1 SGHTA and CDR2 FQGNSA. CDR3 length equals 16 residues. The V and J ends lost 5 bases and 4 bases respectively, with 18 bases between them.